This T cell receptor beta chain was profiled in a study of CD4+ T cells in melanoma. With respect to this clone: The antigen remains unidentified.

Study outcomes and limitations: CD8+ T cell, macrophage and B cell function reportedly correlated with neoantigen-specific CD4+ T cells. Neoantigen-specific CD4+ T cells in melanoma reportedly had diverse differentiation states.

Assay: immunoSEQ multiplex PCR; the TCRdb copy retains only in-frame clones and omits some. The table lists some 110,000 clones, around 92% of them singletons. The CDR3 runs to 16 residues. The rearrangement joins TRBV21-1 to TRBJ1-1. TRBV21-1 is noted as a pseudogene. The sequencing input was peripheral blood. The clonotype originates from a human donor with melanoma. CDR3 region: CASSKRCRGENTEAFF. The CDR3 DNA reads TGTGCCAGCAGCAAAAGGTGTCGGGGGGAGAACACTGAAGCTTTCTTT.